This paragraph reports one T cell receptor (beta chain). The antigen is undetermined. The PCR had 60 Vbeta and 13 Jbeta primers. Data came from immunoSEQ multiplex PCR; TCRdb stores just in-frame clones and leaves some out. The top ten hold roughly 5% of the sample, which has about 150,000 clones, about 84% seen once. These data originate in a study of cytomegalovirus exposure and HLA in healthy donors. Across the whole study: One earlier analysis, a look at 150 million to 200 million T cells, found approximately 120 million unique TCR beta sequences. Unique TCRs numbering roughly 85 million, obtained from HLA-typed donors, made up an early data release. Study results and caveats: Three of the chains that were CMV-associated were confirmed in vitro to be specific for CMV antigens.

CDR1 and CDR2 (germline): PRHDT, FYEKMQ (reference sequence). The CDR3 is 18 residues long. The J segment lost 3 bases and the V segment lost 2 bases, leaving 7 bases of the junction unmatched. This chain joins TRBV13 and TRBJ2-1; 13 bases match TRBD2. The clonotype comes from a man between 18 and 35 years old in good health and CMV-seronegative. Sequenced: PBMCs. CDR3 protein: CASSLWGRTSGSYNEQFF. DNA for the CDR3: TGTGCCAGCAGCTTATGGGGCAGGACTAGCGGGAGCTACAATGAGCAGTTCTTC.